The 16 T cell receptor beta chains given below trace back to one sample, sequenced in a study of CXCR4 blockade with PD-1 therapy in pancreatic cancer. Sequencing used immunoSEQ multiplex PCR; TCRdb keeps in-frame clones, though not all of them. The sample records roughly 800 clones, 30% to 45% being singletons. Sequences were obtained from tumor tissue. Receptor source: a human donor with pancreatic ductal adenocarcinoma.

This clone was counted between two and nine times. The gene calls are TRBV6-8 and TRBJ1-1; D is unclear. Germline loops: CDR1 MNHGY, CDR2 SAAAGT. The CDR3 contains 14 residues. V was clipped by 7 bases and J by 10 bases, with 22 bases between them. CDR3 in DNA: TGTGCCAGCAAAATCCTTAGAGTCGCCACGGGAGCTTTCTTT. Translating it yields CASKILRVATGAFF.

The V and J genes are TRBV6-8 and TRBJ1-6; no clear D gene. Germline values: CDR1 MNHGY, CDR2 SAAAGT. CDR3 length: 13 residues. The V end was cut by 8 bases, the J end by 4 bases, with 9 bases between. Here the CDR3 DNA reads TGTGCCAGCGGCTCTCAATATAATTCACCCCTCCACTTT. Protein: CASGSQYNSPLHF.

The V gene is TRBV6-8, the J gene TRBJ2-5; TRBD2 matches 10 bases. With V trimmed by 10 bases and J by 5 bases, 13 bases remained unmatched. This CDR3 contains 15 residues. CDR1 and CDR2 (germline): MNHGY, SAAAGT. CDR3 sequence: CAISPVSGGGETQYF. CDR3 DNA sequence: TGTGCCATCAGCCCCGTGAGCGGGGGGGGTGAGACCCAGTACTTC.

The chain carries TRBV19 and TRBJ1-5, with a tentative D call TRBD1 (5 bases). Trimming shortened V by 7 bases and J by 1 base, and 11 bases separated the two germline ends. The germline V gene has CDR1 LNHDA and CDR2 SQIVND (reference sequence). CDR3 length: 14 residues. Here the CDR3 DNA reads TGTGCCAGTACCGAGGGGCAGAGCAATCAGCCCCAGCATTTT. This encodes CASTEGQSNQPQHF.

The chain combines TRBV6-8 with TRBJ2-5; 10 nucleotides match TRBD1. This CDR3 comprises 15 residues. V was pared by 5 bases and J by 4 bases, with 7 bases of the junction left unmatched. Looked up from germline, CDR1 is MNHGY and CDR2 is SAAAGT. CDR3: CASSTGGQGSETQYF. The DNA for the CDR3 is TGTGCCAGCAGTACCGGGGGACAGGGGTCAGAGACCCAGTACTTC.

This rearrangement joins TRBV18 to TRBJ1-1, with D unclear. This CDR3 is 16 amino acids long. V was trimmed by 0 bases and J by 1 base, leaving 12 bases between them. Per the germline V gene, CDR1 is KGHSH and CDR2 is LQKENI. CDR3 DNA sequence: TGTGCCAGCTCACCACCGCATAGCCTCGGGAACACTGAAGCTTTCTTT. Its protein product is CASSPPHSLGNTEAFF.

Only a few counts were recorded for this clone. The chain joins TRBV9 to TRBJ1-6, with D maybe TRBD1 (5 bases). Germline CDR1 is SGDLS and CDR2 is YYNGEE. V gave up 4 bases and J gave up 7 bases, with 21 bases separating them. This CDR3 has 17 amino acids. CDR3 bases: TGTGCCAGCAGCCCCTCAAGGGAAGGACCAGGGAATTCACCCCTCCACTTT. As protein: CASSPSREGPGNSPLHF.

The chain uses TRBV19 and TRBJ2-2, with 10 bases that match TRBD2. The CDR3 has 16 residues. The germline gives CDR1 LNHDA, CDR2 SQIVND (reference sequence). Losses at the gene ends were 6 bases for V and 0 bases for J; bases not matched to a gene: 4. CDR3 sequence (DNA): TGTGCCAGTAGGCCTAGCGGGGGACCGAACACCGGGGAGCTGTTTTTT. Residues: CASRPSGGPNTGELFF.

Judged by abundance, this clone is large. The rearrangement joins TRBV6-1 to TRBJ2-3, with 9 positions matching TRBD2. The V and J ends lost 1 base and 5 bases, in that order; junction bases with no gene match: 4. Germline V gene sequence: CDR1 MNHNS, CDR2 SASEGT. The CDR3 extends over 15 amino acids. The CDR3 DNA sequence: TGTGCCAGCAGTGAAGGGCGGGGGGGCCAAGATACGCAGTATTTT. This sequence encodes CASSEGRGGQDTQYF.

The rearrangement links TRBV18 to TRBJ1-5, with D unclear. Germline lookup yields CDR1 KGHSH and CDR2 LQKENI. Trimming left V 5 bases short and J 8 bases short, with 13 bases between. The CDR3 contains 13 residues. CDR3 nucleotides: TGTGCCAGCTCATCAGTCCTAGAAGAGCCCCAGCATTTT. Its protein is CASSSVLEEPQHF.

There are a few counts of this clone. V and J are TRBV2 and TRBJ2-2; no clear D. CDR3 size: 14 residues. The germline V and J ends were trimmed by 6 bases and 3 bases, with 11 bases remaining between them. The germline CDR1 and CDR2 sequences are SNHLY and FYNNEI. CDR3 coding DNA: TGTGCCAGCAGCGTCCAGACTGACACCGGGGAGCTGTTTTTT. Amino acid sequence: CASSVQTDTGELFF.

V gene TRBV19 combines with J gene TRBJ1-1; TRBD1 matches at 8 bases. Unmatched junction bases numbered 4, after V lost 4 bases and J lost 0 bases. Germline V gives CDR1 LNHDA, CDR2 SQIVND (reference sequence). This CDR3 contains 15 residues. The CDR3 nucleotides read TGTGCCAGTAGTAAACGACAGGGGATGAACACTGAAGCTTTCTTT. Its protein product is CASSKRQGMNTEAFF.

This clone was seen a handful of times. This chain joins TRBV28 and TRBJ1-1, with D possibly TRBD1 on 5 matching bases. Trimming removed 5 bases at V and 3 bases at J, with 10 bases between. Germline V gene sequence: CDR1 MDHEN, CDR2 SYDVKM. This CDR3 comprises 13 residues. CDR3 nucleotide sequence: TGTGCCAGCAGTCCCGACAGTTACACTGAAGCTTTCTTT. It encodes CASSPDSYTEAFF.

The chain has TRBV9 and TRBJ2-7, with D perhaps given as TRBD1 or TRBD2 (6 bases each). Per the germline V gene, CDR1 is SGDLS and CDR2 is YYNGEE. V lost 0 bases and J lost 6, with 16 bases in between. The CDR3 consists of 15 residues. This CDR3 is CASSVDGGHHGEQYF. CDR3 sequence (DNA): TGTGCCAGCAGCGTAGACGGGGGCCACCATGGCGAGCAGTACTTC.

The chain links TRBV18 to TRBJ2-7; TRBD1 aligns across 7 bases. This CDR3 spans 14 amino acids. CDR1 and CDR2 from the germline V gene are KGHSH and LQKENI. V gave up 5 bases and J gave up 4 bases; unmatched junction bases: 8. This chain's CDR3 is CASSRRQGVYEQYF. The CDR3, as DNA: TGTGCCAGCTCAAGAAGACAGGGTGTTTACGAGCAGTACTTC.

This clone counts as medium-sized. The V and J genes are TRBV9 and TRBJ2-7; 8 nucleotides line up with TRBD1. Germline V gene data show CDR1 as SGDLS and CDR2 as YYNGEE. The CDR3 spans 15 residues. V was clipped by 3 bases and J by 4 bases; unmatched bases: 9. Here the CDR3 reads CASSAAGTGLYEQYF. CDR3 DNA: TGTGCCAGCAGCGCCGCCGGGACAGGACTATACGAGCAGTACTTC.